This T cell receptor (beta chain) was recovered during a study of cytomegalovirus exposure and HLA in healthy donors. Turning to the study itself: The approximately 710 first-cohort repertoires and the 95 to 150 validation repertoires shared the same platform, a later analysis reported. General observations from the study: The study labeled fewer than 200 TCR beta chains cytomegalovirus-associated. Usually a TCR sequence was rare, but some public TCRs were found in many donors. In vitro data verified three CMV-associated chains as specific for CMV antigens.

This CDR3 region has 15 residues. Germline assignment: CDR1 SGHNT and CDR2 YYREEE (reference sequence). V dropped 4 bases and J dropped 5; count of bases not matched to a gene: 10. Measured with immunoSEQ multiplex PCR; TCRdb has only the in-frame clones, and not every one. The table has about 180,000 clones, about 85% seen once. A note on this clone: Antigen unknown. This same CDR3 is encoded by further DNA sequences in the sample.

Material: PBMCs. The TCR was taken from a man aged 18 to 29 in good health and CMV-seropositive. The chain combines TRBV5-4 with TRBJ2-7, with 9 bases identical to TRBD2. The DNA of the CDR3 is TGTGCCAGCAGCCGGGTAGCGGGAGAGGGGGACGAGCAGTACTTC. It translates to CASSRVAGEGDEQYF.